This TCR beta chain was recorded in a study of blood T cell repertoires in COVID-19. Across the whole study: Samples taken during acute and convalescent COVID-19 were collected in the United States, Italy and Spain. T cells, B-cell-depleted T cells, or PBMCs provided the cDNA or gDNA that served as material.

Of note for this clone: Other nucleotide sequences from this sample produce the same CDR3.

V shed 2 bases and J 1 base; nucleotides not matched to a gene: 3. Germline V gene lookup returns CDR1 SGHTA and CDR2 FQGNSA. The CDR3 consists of 15 residues. Original data processing: Amplification from reference gene primers served as the basis for estimated nucleated cell counts. Clones were sequenced by immunoSEQ multiplex PCR, and TCRdb holds only the in-frame ones, with some missing. That table gives V, J and clone size, and the DNA gave D and trimming. The data contain about 300,000 clones, around nine tenths of them singletons. The genes are TRBV7-2 and TRBJ2-3, with 7 bases identical to TRBD1. The sample comprised peripheral blood. The clonotype was recovered from a man between 65 and 80 years old with acute or convalescent COVID-19. CDR3 sequence reads: CASSLKGAGTDTQYF. The CDR3, as DNA: TGTGCCAGCAGCTTAAAGGGGGCCGGCACAGATACGCAGTATTTT.